The 20 T cell receptor beta chains listed next were all sequenced from one sample in a study of blood T cell repertoires in COVID-19. Profiling relied on immunoSEQ multiplex PCR, and the TCRdb table lists in-frame clones only, not all of them. Of around 310,000 clones in the sample, about nine tenths were seen once. Sequenced material: PBMCs or T cells enriched from blood (not recorded which). The receptors originated from a woman aged 40-49 years who had recovered from COVID-19.

The chain has TRBV24-1 and TRBJ2-2; D perhaps matches TRBD2 (6 bases). V lost 0 bases, J lost 4 bases, and 11 bases lay in between. The CDR3 runs to 16 residues. Germline CDR1 KGHDR, CDR2 SFDVKD. The CDR3 coding sequence is TGTGCCACCAGTGATTTGACTAGCCTAAGCACCGGGGAGCTGTTTTTT. This encodes CATSDLTSLSTGELFF.

This sequence joins TRBV27 and TRBJ2-1, with TRBD2 matching over 8 bases. The V segment lost 3 bases and the J segment 4 bases; nucleotides outside the gene matches: 11. The CDR3 totals 17 residues. Per the germline V gene, CDR1 is MNHEY and CDR2 is SMNVEV (reference sequence). CDR3 in DNA: TGTGCCAGCAGTTTCACCCTAACGGGGGGGACATACAATGAGCAGTTCTTC. Translation gives CASSFTLTGGTYNEQFF.

This chain joins TRBV28 and TRBJ2-2; D may be TRBD2 (6 bases). The CDR3 length is 17 residues. Germline V CDR1 and CDR2: MDHEN, SYDVKM. Trimming shortened V by 7 bases and J by 2 bases, and 20 bases separated the two germline ends. CDR3: CASTPPRLGLNTGELFF. CDR3 coding DNA: TGTGCCAGCACGCCCCCAAGACTAGGGCTTAACACCGGGGAGCTGTTTTTT.

V gene TRBV21-1 combines with J gene TRBJ2-7; TRBD1, the table's D call, was not compared with the DNA. TRBV21-1 is labeled a pseudogene. The CDR3 consists of 15 residues. This CDR3 is CASSNRGTGIYEQYF. CDR3 in DNA: TGTGCCAGCTCGAACCGGGGTACAGGGATCTACGAGCAGTACTTC.

V gene TRBV7-3 combines with J gene TRBJ2-2, with D maybe TRBD1 (6 bases). Per germline, CDR1 SGHTA and CDR2 FQGTGA. The CDR3 length is 14 residues. Trimming removed 2 bases at V and 3 bases at J, with 7 bases between. DNA for the CDR3: TGTGCCAGCAGCTTAGCAGGGGACACCGGGGAGCTGTTTTTT. It is translated as CASSLAGDTGELFF.

V gene TRBV19 combines with J gene TRBJ2-1; 8 positions agree with TRBD1. The V segment lost 5 bases and the J segment 4 bases; nucleotides outside the gene matches: 7. Germline CDR1 LNHDA, CDR2 SQIVND (reference sequence). The CDR3 is 15 amino acids. The CDR3 spells CASSRTGTPYNEQFF. CDR3 bases: TGTGCCAGTAGTCGGACAGGGACCCCGTACAATGAGCAGTTCTTC.

Here the CDR3 DNA reads TGTGCCAGCAGCTCGGGACTAGCGGTGTACAATGAGCAGTTCTTC. Translated, it gives CASSSGLAVYNEQFF. The genes are TRBV11-3 and TRBJ2-1, with 11 bases identical to TRBD2. The J segment lost 4 bases and the V segment lost 4 bases, leaving 3 bases of the junction unmatched. The V gene's germline CDR1 is SGHNT and CDR2 YENEEA. The CDR3 covers 15 residues. Variable domain in full (rest from reference TRBV11-3 and TRBJ2-1): EAGVVQSPRYKIIEKKQPVAFWCNPISGHNTLYWYLQNLGQGPELLIRYENEEAVDDSQLPKDRFSAERLKGVDSTLKIQPAELGDSAVYLCASSSGLAVYNEQFFGPGTRLTVL.

The V call is TRBV4-3, the J call TRBJ1-3; D is ambiguous. V dropped 0 bases and J dropped 7 bases, with 7 bases sitting between them. This CDR3 has 13 amino acids. Germline V gene lookup returns CDR1 LGHNA and CDR2 YSLEER. The CDR3 nucleotides are TGCGCCAGCAGCCAAGATCCGGGGAACACCATATATTTT. Translated: CASSQDPGNTIYF.

This rearrangement joins TRBV4-3 to TRBJ1-2, with 10 nucleotides matching TRBD1. J was trimmed by 3 bases and V by 5 bases; bases with no gene match: 12. Germline CDR1 is LGHNA and CDR2 is YSLEER. CDR3 length equals 17 residues. CDR3 residues: CASSWRAGQGKDYGYTF. The CDR3 DNA reads TGCGCCAGCAGCTGGCGCGCGGGACAGGGGAAAGACTATGGCTACACCTTC.

CDR3 DNA: TGCGCCAGCAGCTTGGGGGTTTCGGGACTAGCCAACAATGAGCAGTTCTTC. Translating gives CASSLGVSGLANNEQFF. The chain joins TRBV5-1 to TRBJ2-1, with TRBD2 matching over 9 bases. The ends lost 0 bases at V and 5 bases at J; junction bases unmatched: 9. CDR3 size: 17 residues. Germline CDR1 reads SGHRS; CDR2 reads YFSETQ.

A remark on this clone: A read error may account for a junction end that differs from germline. This chain uses TRBV7-3 with TRBJ2-5, with 9 bases lining up with TRBD2. The CDR3 has 17 amino acids. CDR1 SGHTA and CDR2 FQGTGA come from the germline V gene. DNA for the CDR3: TGTGCCAGCAGCTTAAGGGAGGAGCGGGGGGCGATAGAGGCCCAGTACTTC. Translation gives CASSLREERGAIEAQYF.

The J gene is TRBJ1-6, the V gene TRBV7-6; D gene uncertain. This CDR3 spans 15 amino acids. Trimming removed 5 bases at V and 6 bases at J, with 14 bases between. CDR1 is SGHVS and CDR2 is FNYEAQ in the germline V gene. The CDR3 loop reads CASSPSRRSNSPLHF. The CDR3 DNA reads TGTGCCAGCAGCCCCAGTCGGAGGAGTAATTCACCCCTCCACTTT.

The CDR3 DNA follows: TGTGCCAGCAGTGTGGGCCGCTCCTACAATGAGCAGTTCTTC. Translation gives CASSVGRSYNEQFF. This sequence joins TRBV2 and TRBJ2-1, with D hard to call. The CDR3 has 14 amino acids. Germline values: CDR1 SNHLY, CDR2 FYNNEI. The V and J ends lost 4 bases and 0 bases respectively, with 7 bases between them. Variable domain in full (rest from reference TRBV2 and TRBJ2-1): EPEVTQTPSHQVTQMGQEVILRCVPISNHLYFYWYRQILGQKVEFLVSFYNNEISEKSEIFDDQFSVERPDGSNFTLKIRSTKLEDSAMYFCASSVGRSYNEQFFGPGTRLTVL.

This chain joins TRBV19 and TRBJ2-2; 8 bases align to TRBD1. The CDR3 has 15 amino acids. V lost 9 bases to trimming and J lost 1 base; unmatched junction nucleotides: 7. CDR1 LNHDA and CDR2 SQIVND come from the germline V gene (reference sequence). DNA for the CDR3: TGTGCCAGCCTAGACAGGGGCCTGAACACCGGGGAGCTGTTTTTT. Translation: CASLDRGLNTGELFF.

The J gene is TRBJ2-1, the V gene TRBV19; D is unresolved. Trimming took 4 bases from V and 4 from J, leaving 5 bases between them. Germline V gene lookup returns CDR1 LNHDA and CDR2 SQIVND (reference sequence). The length of the CDR3 is 12 residues. CDR3 bases: TGTGCCAGTAGTAGAGCATACAATGAGCAGTTCTTC. Amino acid sequence: CASSRAYNEQFF.

This clone turned up a few times. The rearrangement uses TRBV9 and TRBJ2-5, with 13 bases that match TRBD2. J gave up 5 bases and V 4 bases, and 8 bases lay outside the gene matches. The CDR3 is 16 residues long. Germline loops: CDR1 SGDLS, CDR2 YYNGEE. The CDR3: CASSPRLAGGGETQYF. In nucleotides, the CDR3 is TGTGCCAGCAGCCCCCGACTAGCGGGGGGCGGGGAGACCCAGTACTTC. Variable domain in full (rest from reference TRBV9 and TRBJ2-5): DSGVTQTPKHLITATGQRVTLRCSPRSGDLSVYWYQQSLDQGLQFLIQYYNGEERAKGNILERFSAQQFPDLHSELNLSSLELGDSALYFCASSPRLAGGGETQYFGPGTRLLVL.

The chain has TRBV21-1 and TRBJ2-7; TRBD2, as called in the table, went unchecked against the DNA. TRBV21-1 counts as a pseudogene. The CDR3 has 14 amino acids. The CDR3 DNA reads TGTGCCAGCAGCAAACATAGCGGGGTCTACGAGCAGTACTTC. Its protein product is CASSKHSGVYEQYF.

V usage is TRBV28 and J usage is TRBJ1-2; 7 positions match TRBD1. From germline, CDR1 is MDHEN and CDR2 SYDVKM. V lost 6 bases, J lost 5 bases, and 9 bases stayed unmatched. CDR3 length: 14 amino acids. The CDR3 region is CASRTDRQGYGYTF. In DNA form, the CDR3 reads TGTGCCAGCAGGACCGACCGACAGGGTTATGGCTACACCTTC.

This clone was found once. The V call is TRBV3-1 (or the pseudogene TRBV3-2), the J call TRBJ1-4; D remains ambiguous. V lost 0 bases and J lost 7, with 12 bases in between. CDR1 and CDR2 from the germline V gene are LGHDT and YNNKEL (reference sequence). This CDR3 is built from 15 residues. CDR3 residues: CASSQDGGFGEKLFF. As DNA, the CDR3 is TGTGCCAGCAGCCAAGATGGAGGGTTCGGTGAAAAACTGTTTTTT.

The chain combines TRBV2 with TRBJ2-3; 8 bases agree with TRBD1. The V and J ends lost 5 bases and 8 bases, in that order; junction bases with no gene match: 12. The CDR3 runs 15 residues. Germline V CDR1 and CDR2: SNHLY, FYNNEI. Written as DNA, the CDR3 is TGTGCCAGCAGTTCAGGGGGCTCTCGGAGTGGTACGCAGTATTTT. Translating gives CASSSGGSRSGTQYF.